This TCR beta chain was observed in a study of cytomegalovirus exposure and HLA in healthy donors (dated by TCRdb to about 2017). About the investigation overall: According to an earlier analysis of a few hundred of the donors, 150 million to 200 million T cells yielded roughly 100 million unique TCR beta sequences and around 300 Gb of sequence data. Genome-wide SNP genotypes for about 65% of the roughly 670 donors were used in a later genetic analysis, which treated that subset as a discovery cohort. The aim of the study was to test whether cataloging public T cell receptors could identify signatures of past pathogen exposure. To predict cytomegalovirus infection status, the study combined high-throughput TCR immunosequencing, statistical association of individual TCRs with disease status, and machine learning. Rather than drawing on any new phenotypic data, the later analysis identified candidate immune exposures from TCR beta sequences and the way those sequences occurred across donors. An earlier analysis of more than 450 of the donors used high-throughput TCR beta sequencing to judge whether each TCR beta V gene segment behaved as functional or pseudogenic. The number of typed donors differed by locus: about 620-640 for A, B, C, DRB1 and DQB1; 500 to 550 for DQA1; some 610 for DPA1; and 450 to 480 for DPB1. On average, around 240,000 unique TCR beta nucleotide sequences were sequenced per donor among about 400 genotyped donors of the cohort, with about 17% of those sequences being non-productive. All discovery cohort repertoires had been generated on a single sequencing platform. HLA typing covered class I and class II loci at four-digit resolution. The T cell repertoires of around 730 subjects were profiled by immunosequencing and related to cytomegalovirus serostatus. Alongside the repertoire data, information on donor age, sex, ethnicity and CMV serostatus was compiled. An early release covering over 500 HLA-typed donors comprised around 300 gigabases of sequencing data and about 90 million unique TCR sequences. Along with the roughly 610-subject first cohort, a separate validation cohort of approximately 110 different subjects was used. A later analysis re-analyzed previously published TCR beta repertoires from roughly 630 donors and added high-resolution HLA genotyping to study TCR occurrence patterns. Five DR-DQ haplotypes were handled as single units for association and clustering, since linkage in the cohort was strong. The genetic ancestry cluster associated with self-reported Caucasian donors included about 81% of the roughly 400 genotyped donors. Results and caveats for the whole study, not just this receptor: Presence/absence analyses assumed roughly uniform sequencing depth across donors, an assumption that may not hold. Several of the top co-occurrence clusters appeared to be linked to parvovirus B19, influenza, CMV and Epstein-Barr virus, according to a later analysis. In both the original and validation cohorts, the classifier was reported to diagnose cytomegalovirus status with high specificity and sensitivity. Roughly 17 rarely observed V segments, including chromosome 9 orphons, were excluded from the earlier analysis of about 610 of the donors because counts were too low. In a later analysis, HLA-associated TCR beta chains were found to be more clonally expanded and to have lower generation probabilities than equally common non-associated chains. At a false discovery rate of 0.05, a later analysis linked 16,000 or so TCR beta sequences to specific HLA alleles. The cohort was sequenced for TCR beta chains only, and without alpha or paired-chain data the features that could be detected were limited. Because some donors lacked HLA typing at each locus, the association tests relied only on the typed subset. According to a later analysis, TCR association rates differed among HLA loci, with DRB1 alleles showing the most associated TCRs and HLA-C alleles showing the fewest. A further reported finding was that TCR beta sequences accurately predicted the HLA-A and HLA-B alleles for most subjects in the first cohort. According to a later genetic analysis, donors in an Asian-associated ancestry cluster had fewer N-insertions in productive TCRs than the approximately 650-donor mean. A later genetic analysis associated a missense DCLRE1C variant with V-gene and J-gene trimming of TCR beta chains, and an independent cohort replicated the association. A cluster of highly shared sequence variants was judged likely to represent a technical artifact of the sequencing pipeline. In vitro tests confirmed that a few of the cytomegalovirus-associated TCR beta chains recognize cytomegalovirus antigens. In an earlier analysis of around 600 of the donors, most TCR beta V segments appeared in productive rearrangements about 90% or about 30% of the time, broadly matching IMGT annotations. The authors suggested that the approach could potentially be extended to other disease states and immunological phenotypes. Correlated functional status among segregating V segments might be attributable to linkage disequilibrium, but an unknown experimental factor could not be ruled out. Across donors, most TCR sequences were observed very rarely, whereas some public TCRs were present in many individuals. The study listed 150 to 200 TCR beta chains as associated with cytomegalovirus. Most CMV-associated TCR beta chains appeared to be HLA-restricted in a later analysis, and the HLA associations seemed to be driven largely by CMV exposure. For the cohort, immune exposure information was limited to CMV serostatus. When HLA alleles, especially DR and DQ, strongly co-occurred, TCR associations were difficult to assign to individual alleles.

A remark on this clone: What this receptor recognizes is not known. Per-nucleotide qualities are absent, and no much larger clonotype sits a single base away.

Library method: the immunoSEQ multiplex PCR assay. For the multiplex PCR, a mixture combining 60 forward primers for TCR Vbeta segments and 13 reverse primers for TCR Jbeta segments was used. The CDR3 region of rearranged TCR beta genes was amplified from genomic DNA with a multiplex PCR assay. The amplified TCR beta libraries were sequenced on the Illumina HiSeq System as 87-base-pair reads. The original pipeline was this. Across the roughly 640 repertoires, a later analysis counted approximately 83 million unique TCR beta chains, about 10 million of which were shared by at least two donors. Raw reads were error-corrected and collapsed into unique sequences by a nearest-neighbor algorithm in which closely related sequences were merged to remove PCR and sequencing errors. CDR3 sequences were aligned to IMGT reference sequences to assign V, D and J gene segments. For a sequence to be retained, at least a six-nucleotide match to both a V gene segment and a J gene segment was required. Rearrangements were classified as productive when the CDR3 lacked stop codons and remained in frame with V and J, and all other rearrangements were classified as non-productive. CDR3 was defined by IMGT convention, running from the second conserved V-encoded cysteine to the conserved J-encoded phenylalanine. Sequences without an unambiguous match to a single V gene segment were excluded from the earlier analysis of approximately 560 of the donors. In an earlier analysis of 450 to 750 of the donors, a V segment was called functional when productive rearrangements were above 56.7%, and segregating when the standard deviation between donors exceeded 5%. A statistical classification framework was built to diagnose cytomegalovirus status from the catalog of TCR beta chain sequences. In a later analysis, TCR nucleotide sequences were compared against IMGT/GENE-DB human TR gene sequences so that V and J genes could be assigned. The TCRdist pipeline was used in a later analysis to assign CDR3 sequences and most-parsimonious VDJ recombination scenarios. In a later analysis, each TCR beta chain was defined by its CDR3 amino acid sequence together with its V-gene family, and reads lacking a unique V-gene family were excluded. To address suspected cross-contamination and a sequencing artifact, a later analysis removed 550 to 750 highly shared, low-generation-probability nucleotide sequences. In a later analysis, a clonal expansion index for each public chain was calculated from normalized within-repertoire ranks of inferred template counts. In a later analysis, generation probabilities were computed with a VDJ recombination model fitted to out-of-frame rearrangements, and the resulting probabilities were checked against IGoR. A later analysis scored TCR-TCR, TCR-HLA and TCR-CMV co-occurrence with hypergeometric tests, applying a repertoire-size bias correction to TCR pairs. In a later analysis, false discovery rates were estimated by permuting HLA or CMV assignments 20 times. A later analysis grouped co-occurring TCRs with DBSCAN, adding TCRdist sequence similarity when clustering within HLA-allele-positive subsets. Co-occurrence clustering excluded repertoires with fewer than 30,000 or more than 120,000 public chains, plus five with anomalous nucleotide sharing. Drawn from immuneACCESS, this table holds only the in-frame rearrangements with V and J called that TCRdb kept. Clones are partly lost; checked studies trace under half to an unresolved V gene and leave the rest unexplained. V, J and clone size are taken as reported in that table, and D and trimming were inferred from the DNA itself. Present in this sample are around 110,000 clones, 8.5% to 10% of which were seen just once. Jointly, the top ten make up 3% of the sample.

The cohort consisted of 650 to 700 healthy bone marrow donors. Cohort members were all nominally healthy when sampled, although unrecorded immune exposures were likely present. The donor was CMV seronegative and belonged to the group of approximately 320 seronegative cohort members. Every donor gave a peripheral blood sample, and the peripheral blood mononuclear cells from that sample were used for TCR beta sequencing. The Qiagen DNeasy Blood Extraction Kit was used to extract genomic DNA from the blood cell samples. The sequence came from a man aged 25 to 45 in good health and CMV-seronegative. Sequencing used PBMCs.

The CDR3: CASSYSGTGSEKLFF. The DNA sequence is TGTGCCAGCAGTTATTCAGGGACAGGGAGTGAAAAACTGTTTTTT. The sequence joins TRBV6-5 to TRBJ1-4; the junction holds 9 bases that match TRBD1. The CDR3 has 15 amino acids, counting the end cysteine and phenylalanine. CDR3 DNA is the only sequence kept; it has 45 bases, read in frame from the first base. The junction shows trimming of 3 bases on V and 7 bases on J, and the gene matches do not reach 6 bases of it. Per the germline V gene, MNHEY is the CDR1 and SVGAGI is the CDR2.